The T cell receptor beta chain under discussion was sequenced for a study of CD8+ T cells in alopecia areata. Study summary: Patients in the treated group were given tofacitinib by mouth, 5 to 10 mg twice a day.

Treatment meaning: oral pan-JAK inhibitor, 5-10 mg twice daily. This clone was detected only a few times. The authors extracted RNA and reverse transcribed it into cDNA as the sequencing template. Assay used: immunoSEQ multiplex PCR; TCRdb lists only in-frame clones, some missing. Of 200,000 or so clones in the sample, more than 30% were seen once. This TCR came from a human donor with alopecia areata. Sequencing was performed on CD4+ T cells sorted from blood, taken at approximately week 31, from a patient treated with tofacitinib.

The CDR3 here is CAWALGGSVDTQYF. The DNA of the CDR3 is TGTGCCTGGGCCCTGGGGGGGTCGGTCGATACGCAGTATTTT. The J gene is TRBJ2-3, the V gene TRBV30; 7 bases agree with TRBD2. The germline gives CDR1 GTSNPN, CDR2 SVGIG (reference sequence). The CDR3 is 14 amino acids. The ends lost 5 bases at V and 6 bases at J; junction bases unmatched: 11.